The rows below give T cell receptor beta chains drawn from one sample of a study of T cells after posttransplantation cyclophosphamide. The protocol was immunoSEQ multiplex PCR, while the TCRdb copy is restricted to in-frame clones and leaves out a portion. Of 47,000 or so clones listed, around nine tenths are singletons. Sequences were obtained from PBMCs. The receptors here all came from a woman between 50 and 59 years old in good health and a related stem cell transplant donor. Each CDR3 is given with its conserved first and last residue. Each record gives: clone size, CDR3 length, J gene, D gene, V gene, CDR3 DNA, CDR3 protein. A D gene is named only where the DNA matches it firmly. Expanded clones get a size class; other rows say once, few or many, or leave the size out.

size: -; length: 13; J: TRBJ2-3; D: -; V: TRBV30; DNA: TGTGCCTCCCTTCGGCTAGCAACAGATACGCAGTATTTT; CDR3: CASLRLATDTQYF
size: -; length: 14; J: TRBJ2-3; D: TRBD2; V: TRBV5-1; DNA: TGCGCCAGCAGGGTTAGCGGGAGTGCAGATACGCAGTATTTT; CDR3: CASRVSGSADTQYF
size: -; length: 15; J: TRBJ1-1; D: TRBD1; V: TRBV11-2; DNA: TGTGCCAGCAGCTCTGACAGGGTTTGGAACACTGAAGCTTTCTTT; CDR3: CASSSDRVWNTEAFF
size: once; length: 14; J: TRBJ1-2; D: -; V: TRBV5-1; DNA: TGCGCCAGCATGGACAGAGAAAGTAACTATGGCTACACCTTC; CDR3: CASMDRESNYGYTF
size: -; length: 15; J: TRBJ1-1; D: TRBD1; V: TRBV4-2; DNA: TGTGCCAGCAGCCACCCGACAGGGGGCGATACTGAAGCTTTCTTT; CDR3: CASSHPTGGDTEAFF
size: -; length: 15; J: TRBJ2-2; D: -; V: TRBV5-4; DNA: TGTGCCAGCAGCTTGGAGGCTAGGGCGGGAGGGGAGCTGTTTTTT; CDR3: CASSLEARAGGELFF
size: -; length: 16; J: TRBJ2-7; D: -; V: TRBV4-1; DNA: TGCGCCAGCAGCCCAAGTTCACAAGGGGGACCCTACGAGCAGTACTTC; CDR3: CASSPSSQGGPYEQYF
size: -; length: 13; J: TRBJ2-3; D: TRBD2; V: TRBV7-9; DNA: TGTGCCAGCAGTCAACTAGCGCTCGATACGCAGTATTTT; CDR3: CASSQLALDTQYF
size: -; length: 18; J: TRBJ2-2; D: -; V: TRBV4-2; DNA: TGTGCCAGCAGCCAAGAATCGATCGGGACTTCAGAAACCGGGGAGCTGTTTTTT; CDR3: CASSQESIGTSETGELFF
size: -; length: 17; J: TRBJ2-5; D: TRBD1; V: TRBV5-6; DNA: TGTGCCAGCAGCGTTTTCCGGGACAGGGGCTACCAAGAGACCCAGTACTTC; CDR3: CASSVFRDRGYQETQYF
size: -; length: 13; J: TRBJ1-1; D: -; V: TRBV29-1; DNA: TGCAGCGTTGTAGGGGGTTTGGACACTGAAGCTTTCTTT; CDR3: CSVVGGLDTEAFF
size: -; length: 15; J: TRBJ1-1; D: -; V: TRBV18; DNA: TGTGCCAGCTCACCCAGAGACAGTGTGAACACTGAAGCTTTCTTT; CDR3: CASSPRDSVNTEAFF
size: -; length: 14; J: TRBJ2-2; D: TRBD1; V: TRBV10-1; DNA: TGCGCCAGCAGTGACCGGACAGGGTTCGGGGAGCTGTTTTTT; CDR3: CASSDRTGFGELFF
size: -; length: 14; J: TRBJ1-3; D: -; V: TRBV19; DNA: TGTGCCAGTAGAGATCGAGGGTCTGGAAACACCATATATTTT; CDR3: CASRDRGSGNTIYF
size: -; length: 16; J: TRBJ1-2; D: -; V: TRBV19; DNA: TGTGCCAGTAGATCCCTTGGGGGGTTATCTAGCACGGGCTACACCTTC; CDR3: CASRSLGGLSSTGYTF
size: -; length: 15; J: TRBJ1-1; D: -; V: TRBV25-1; DNA: TGTGCCAGCAGTGCGCATAGGGGGAGCGGCACTGAAGCTTTCTTT; CDR3: CASSAHRGSGTEAFF
size: -; length: 15; J: TRBJ2-1; D: TRBD1; V: TRBV2; DNA: TGTGCCACATGCCCCGAGACAGGGATCGACAATGAGCAGTTCTTC; CDR3: CATCPETGIDNEQFF
size: -; length: 15; J: TRBJ2-7; D: -; V: TRBV4-1; DNA: TGCGCCAGCAGCCAAGAACTGGTGGCTAGGTCCGAGCAGTACTTC; CDR3: CASSQELVARSEQYF
size: -; length: 15; J: TRBJ1-2; D: TRBD1; V: TRBV28; DNA: TGTGCCAGCAGTTCCCCGGGACAGGGAATCTATGGCTACACCTTC; CDR3: CASSSPGQGIYGYTF
size: once; length: 13; J: TRBJ1-2; D: -; V: TRBV5-1; DNA: TGCGCCAGCAGCTTGGAAGGGGGTTTAAGCTACACCTTC; CDR3: CASSLEGGLSYTF
size: -; length: 12; J: TRBJ1-1; D: TRBD1; V: TRBV6-1; DNA: TGTGCCAGCAGACGACAGGGTGGTAAAGCTTTCTTT; CDR3: CASRRQGGKAFF
size: -; length: 13; J: TRBJ1-1; D: TRBD1; V: TRBV19; DNA: TGTGCCAGTAAGGTACAGGGGTGGTCCGAAGCTTTCTTT; CDR3: CASKVQGWSEAFF
size: -; length: 18; J: TRBJ2-2; D: -; V: TRBV27; DNA: TGTGCCAGCAGTTTTACCCCAAGGGACTTCACGAACACCGGGGAGCTGTTTTTT; CDR3: CASSFTPRDFTNTGELFF
size: once; length: 14; J: TRBJ1-2; D: -; V: TRBV19; DNA: TGTGCCAGTAGTCCTGGATTCAGGGGAGGGGGCTACACCTTC; CDR3: CASSPGFRGGGYTF
size: -; length: 17; J: TRBJ1-1; D: TRBD1; V: TRBV2; DNA: TGTGCCAGCAGTGGTGAGACAGGGGGAGTCACGAACACTGAAGCTTTCTTT; CDR3: CASSGETGGVTNTEAFF
size: once; length: 14; J: TRBJ1-5; D: -; V: TRBV13; DNA: TGTGCCAGCAGCTTAGGGGCGGGCAATCAGCCCCAGCATTTT; CDR3: CASSLGAGNQPQHF
size: -; length: 13; J: TRBJ2-7; D: -; V: TRBV2; DNA: TGTGCCAGCAGTGGACCCAGGGGCTACGAGCAGTACTTC; CDR3: CASSGPRGYEQYF
size: -; length: 15; J: TRBJ2-1; D: -; V: TRBV5-1; DNA: TGCGCCAGCGATGTGGGGGGGCAACCCTACAATGAGCAGTTCTTC; CDR3: CASDVGGQPYNEQFF
size: once; length: 14; J: TRBJ1-1; D: TRBD1; V: TRBV7-3; DNA: TGTGCCAGCAGTAGGACAGGGGGAGACACTGAAGCTTTCTTT; CDR3: CASSRTGGDTEAFF
size: -; length: 14; J: TRBJ1-6; D: -; V: TRBV10-1; DNA: TGCGCCAGCAGTGAAGGGACTCGAAATTCACCCCTCCACTTT; CDR3: CASSEGTRNSPLHF
size: -; length: 11; J: TRBJ2-1; D: -; V: TRBV18; DNA: TGTGCCAGCTCGCTTGGTACCGAGGCTTTCTTC; CDR3: CASSLGTEAFF